This TCR beta chain was captured by sequencing in a study of T cell responses to AZD1222 COVID-19 vaccine. About the research overall: Second-dose timings of about 4 or about 12 weeks were pooled.

General study results and limits: The reported proportion of spike-specific TCRs targeting unmutated variant regions was nearly half. Just a handful of AZD1222 recipients tested seropositive at baseline. Compared with day 0, the breadth and depth of the Spike-specific TCR repertoire rose significantly after two doses of AZD1222.

Note on this clone: The antigen is not known.

The V and J ends lost 0 bases and 7 bases, in that order; junction bases with no gene match: 1. Germline values: CDR1 KGHSH, CDR2 LQKENI. This CDR3 comprises 15 residues. Clones were read by immunoSEQ multiplex PCR, and TCRdb kept only the in-frame ones, dropping some. The repertoire has more than 80,000 clones, approximately 91% of them found once; the top ten carry 22%. The rearrangement links TRBV18 to TRBJ1-4; TRBD1 matches 11 bases. The sample in question was peripheral blood, obtained on day 0 of AZD1222 vaccination. This clonotype was obtained from an adult in good health. The CDR3 nucleotides read TGTGCCAGCTCACCACCGGGGACAGGGGGTGAAAAACTGTTTTTT. Translating gives CASSPPGTGGEKLFF.